This T cell receptor (beta chain) stems from a study of a mutant IDH1 vaccine in newly diagnosed glioma. Looking at the study overall: The initiation of vaccination occurred 4-6 weeks after radiotherapy alone, or with temozolomide cycles.

The sample's time point: week 23, last vaccination. Vaccine doses each comprised 300 ug of mutant IDH1 20-mer peptide, with topical imiquimod. V dropped 2 bases and J dropped 2 bases, with 9 bases sitting between them. From germline, CDR1 is KGHSH and CDR2 LQKENI. The CDR3 totals 15 residues. Notes on this clone: Its antigen is still unknown.

Sequenced by immunoSEQ multiplex PCR; TCRdb stores in-frame clones only, minus some. The sample records roughly 43,000 clones, around 76% being singletons. The sequencing here drew on PBMCs, taken from a glioma patient whose treatment included an IDH1 peptide vaccine. The TCR originated in a man aged 50 to 59 with glioma. This rearrangement joins TRBV18 to TRBJ2-2, with unresolved D. Here the CDR3 reads CASSPAWSNTGELFF. The CDR3 bases are TGTGCCAGCTCACCAGCTTGGTCCAACACCGGGGAGCTGTTTTTT.